These 10 T cell receptor beta chains were sequenced from one sample in a study of shared clonotypes between healthy human individuals. Clones were read by immunoSEQ multiplex PCR, and TCRdb kept only the in-frame ones, dropping some. The sample records around 940,000 clones, over 60% being singletons. Source material: memory CD4+ T cells sorted from blood. Subset described: CD45RA-negative fraction. Every receptor here comes from a man aged 18 to 30 in good health.

The rearrangement links TRBV7-9 to TRBJ2-5, with 7 bases matching TRBD2. J lost 4 bases, V lost 7 bases, and 15 bases had no gene match. The CDR3 is 16 residues long. CDR1 and CDR2 (germline): SEHNR, FQNEAQ (reference sequence). The CDR3 protein is CASTHRDRLAGETQYF. The CDR3 DNA reads TGTGCCAGCACCCACCGGGACCGACTAGCAGGAGAGACCCAGTACTTC.

The rearrangement links TRBV28 to TRBJ2-3, with TRBD1 identical over 8 bases. CDR3 length: 16 amino acids. CDR1 and CDR2 (germline): MDHEN, SYDVKM. J lost 1 base, V lost 4 bases, and 7 bases had no gene match. The CDR3 protein is CASSSSGTGGTDTQYF. The CDR3 bases are TGTGCCAGCAGTTCCTCCGGGACAGGAGGCACAGATACGCAGTATTTT.

The chain joins TRBV19 to TRBJ1-1; weak D call: TRBD1 (5 bases). This CDR3 comprises 15 residues. Germline V gene data show CDR1 as LNHDA and CDR2 as SQIVND (reference sequence). Trimming removed 6 bases from V and 3 bases from J, with 17 bases in between. The CDR3 DNA follows: TGTGCCAGTAGGCCTTGGGGACGTGGGGACACTGAAGCTTTCTTT. It translates to CASRPWGRGDTEAFF.

The CDR3 DNA reads as TGTGCCAGTAGTAAACAGGGAACGGGGTCCTACGAGCAGTACTTC. It translates to CASSKQGTGSYEQYF. The chain is built from TRBV19 and TRBJ2-7, with D possibly TRBD1 on 6 matching bases. The CDR3 extends over 15 amino acids. Trimming took 4 bases from V and 1 from J, leaving 14 bases between them. The germline CDR1 and CDR2 sequences are LNHDA and SQIVND (reference sequence).

There are a few counts of this clone. DNA for the CDR3: TGTGCCAGAAATGCCCCGCGGCGGACAGATACGCAGTATTTT. It is translated as CARNAPRRTDTQYF. This chain connects TRBV7-5 to TRBJ2-3; TRBD2 was called by the table and not checked on the DNA. TRBV7-5 is given as a pseudogene. The CDR3 sequence is 14 residues long.

This clone has ten or more counts. The J gene is TRBJ2-1, the V gene TRBV10-2; either TRBD1 or TRBD2 may supply D (6 bases each). Per the germline V gene, CDR1 is WSHSY and CDR2 is SAAADI. This CDR3 comprises 13 residues. V was cut by 7 bases and J by 4 bases, with 11 bases left in between. The CDR3 loop reads CASKGGTYNEQFF. CDR3 sequence (DNA): TGCGCCAGCAAGGGGGGAACGTACAATGAGCAGTTCTTC.

The chain joins TRBV18 to TRBJ1-4; D remains ambiguous. The V gene lost 3 bases and the J gene lost 6 bases, with 20 bases spanning the gap. CDR1 and CDR2 from the germline V gene are KGHSH and LQKENI. This CDR3 spans 17 amino acids. CDR3 DNA: TGTGCCAGCTCACCGGGCTCCTCCGGGCTAAGGGATGAAAAACTGTTTTTT. Translating it yields CASSPGSSGLRDEKLFF.

With regard to this clone: Other DNA sequences in this sample translate to the same CDR3. The rearrangement uses TRBV6-1 and TRBJ2-5; D not resolved. Germline V lookup: CDR1 MNHNS, CDR2 SASEGT. Between the trimmed V and J ends, which lost 4 bases and 4 bases, there was a span of 7 bases. This CDR3 spans 12 amino acids. CDR3 in amino acids: CASSANRETQYF. The CDR3, as DNA: TGTGCCAGCAGTGCGAACAGAGAGACCCAGTACTTC.

This sequence joins TRBV6-1 and TRBJ1-1, with D maybe TRBD1 (5 bases). V shed 3 bases and J shed 10 bases, with 12 bases lying between them. This CDR3 has 12 amino acids. From germline, CDR1 is MNHNS and CDR2 SASEGT. CDR3 sequence reads: CASSELRGAAFF. Written as DNA, the CDR3 is TGTGCCAGCAGTGAGTTAAGGGGAGCAGCTTTCTTT.

Regarding this clone: Other DNA sequences in this specimen translate into the identical CDR3. The chain has TRBV5-1 and TRBJ2-5, with D possibly being TRBD1 (6 bases). Germline V lookup: CDR1 SGHRS, CDR2 YFSETQ. The CDR3 loop spans 15 amino acids. Trimming shortened V by 0 bases and J by 4 bases, and 13 bases separated the two germline ends. CDR3 nucleotides: TGCGCCAGCAGCTTGGACGGACAGCTAGGAGAGACCCAGTACTTC. This sequence encodes CASSLDGQLGETQYF.